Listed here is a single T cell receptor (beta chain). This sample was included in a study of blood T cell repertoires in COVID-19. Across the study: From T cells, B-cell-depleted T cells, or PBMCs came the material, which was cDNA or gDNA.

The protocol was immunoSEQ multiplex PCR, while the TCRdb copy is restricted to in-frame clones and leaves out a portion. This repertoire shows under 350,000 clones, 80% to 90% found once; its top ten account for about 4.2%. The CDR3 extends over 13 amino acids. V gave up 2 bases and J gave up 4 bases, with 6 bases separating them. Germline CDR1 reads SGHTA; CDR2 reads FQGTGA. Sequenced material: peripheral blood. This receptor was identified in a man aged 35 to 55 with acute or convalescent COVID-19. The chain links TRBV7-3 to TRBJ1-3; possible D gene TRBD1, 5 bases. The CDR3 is CASSLHRGNTIYF. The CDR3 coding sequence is TGTGCCAGCAGCTTACACAGGGGAAACACCATATATTTT.